Described below is a single TCR beta chain sequence and its context. Its antigen remains unknown. The sample is drawn from a study of CD8 T cells in ankylosing spondylitis. Broader study findings: Reports say disease-linked clones showed up significantly more in matched ankylosing spondylitis synovial fluid. Peripheral blood held disease-linked clones only at relatively low frequency, and these were CD8+. What seemed typical of ankylosing spondylitis blood was a TCR beta motif built from several highly homologous variants.

Libraries of TCR beta came from quantitative 5'-RACE with molecular barcodes. Via MiXCR, TCRdb re-called the 5' RACE reads, giving one row per CDR3 protein. There are tens of thousands of distinct CDR3 sequences in the sample; about 8.3% occur only once, and over 25% lies in the top ten. The CDR3 is made up of 17 amino acids. With 3 bases removed from V and 0 bases from J, the gap between germline ends came to 13 bases. Germline lookup yields CDR1 SGHKS and CDR2 YYEKEE (reference sequence). The TCR originated in a male donor with ankylosing spondylitis. The sample consisted of blood, either unsorted or a sorted T cell fraction (not recorded which). The chain joins TRBV5-5 to TRBJ1-6; D remains ambiguous. The CDR3 coding sequence is TGTGCCAGCAGCTACGACGCCCTCAGCTCCTATAATTCACCCCTCCACTTT. Protein: CASSYDALSSYNSPLHF.